These 29 T cell receptor beta chains were sequenced from one sample in a study of blood T cell repertoires in COVID-19. Sequencing used immunoSEQ multiplex PCR; TCRdb keeps in-frame clones, though not all of them. The sample includes 19,000 or so clones, 83% seen only once; the top ten take more than 6%. Material: peripheral blood. These receptors were collected from a human donor in a cohort sampled during active COVID-19.

The chain joins TRBV30 to TRBJ2-1, with TRBD2 matching 8 bases. The germline CDR1 and CDR2 sequences are GTSNPN and SVGIG (reference sequence). The V gene end was trimmed by 3 bases and the J gene end by 10 bases; junction bases not matched to a gene: 5. CDR3 size: 12 residues. The CDR3 region is CAWSLAGREQFF. CDR3 DNA: TGTGCCTGGAGCTTAGCGGGGCGGGAGCAGTTCTTC.

The rearrangement joins TRBV5-6 to TRBJ2-7; D is possibly TRBD1 (5 bases). Trimming removed 2 bases from V and 2 bases from J, with 11 bases in between. This CDR3 has 14 amino acids. Germline V gives CDR1 SGHDT, CDR2 YYEEEE. CDR3 coding DNA: TGTGCCAGCAGCTTAACTCTCAGGGCCTACGAGCAGTACTTC. Translation: CASSLTLRAYEQYF.

This clone was recorded a few times. V and J are TRBV6-6 and TRBJ2-3; 7 bases are shared with TRBD1. Per germline, CDR1 MNHNY and CDR2 SVGAGI (reference sequence). V lost 4 bases and J lost 0; bases outside the gene matches: 4. The CDR3 covers 15 residues. CDR3 nucleotides: TGTGCCAGCAGTTCTCCGACAGGGAGCACAGATACGCAGTATTTT. Translation gives CASSSPTGSTDTQYF.

This clone was counted a single time. This chain connects TRBV7-2 to TRBJ1-6, with 8 bases matching TRBD1. The V gene end was trimmed by 1 base and the J gene end by 10 bases; junction bases not matched to a gene: 6. The CDR3 runs 15 residues. Germline CDR1 is SGHTA and CDR2 is FQGNSA. The CDR3 DNA sequence: TGTGCCAGCAGCTTAGTTGCAGGGGGCGGCTCACCCCTCCACTTT. Amino acids: CASSLVAGGGSPLHF.

This chain connects TRBV7-9 to TRBJ1-5; D not resolved. The CDR3 loop spans 14 amino acids. The germline V gene has CDR1 SEHNR and CDR2 FQNEAQ (reference sequence). Trimming shortened V by 3 bases and J by 0 bases, and 6 bases separated the two germline ends. CDR3 sequence reads: CASSLSISNQPQHF. CDR3 sequence (DNA): TGTGCCAGCAGCTTGAGTATTAGCAATCAGCCCCAGCATTTT.

The chain combines TRBV10-1 with TRBJ2-3, with D possibly being TRBD1 (5 bases). Germline V gives CDR1 WNHNN, CDR2 SYGVQD (reference sequence). CDR3 size: 14 residues. Trimming took 1 base from V and 6 from J, leaving 11 bases between them. The CDR3 protein is CASSEYRRGDTQYF. The CDR3 nucleotides are TGCGCCAGCAGTGAGTACAGGCGAGGCGATACGCAGTATTTT.

This sequence joins TRBV7-8 and TRBJ2-2; 9 bases match TRBD2. Looked up from germline, CDR1 is SGHVS and CDR2 is FQNEAQ. The CDR3 loop spans 16 amino acids. V trimming: 1 base; J trimming: 6 bases; junction bases outside the gene matches: 6. The CDR3 bases are TGTGCCAGCAGCTTAGTTGCGCTAGCGGGACCCGGGGAGCTGTTTTTT. Protein sequence: CASSLVALAGPGELFF.

This clone was seen only a few times. The V call is TRBV6-4, the J call TRBJ1-2; 9 positions match TRBD1. Looked up from germline, CDR1 is MRHNA and CDR2 is SNTAGT. The CDR3 contains 13 residues. The V segment lost 4 bases and the J segment 6 bases; nucleotides outside the gene matches: 3. CDR3 loop: CASSGDRANGYTF. CDR3 sequence (DNA): TGTGCCAGCAGTGGGGACAGGGCGAATGGCTACACCTTC.

V is TRBV18 and J is TRBJ2-3; 9 nucleotides agree with TRBD1. J was trimmed by 1 base and V by 6 bases; bases with no gene match: 11. There are 17 residues in the CDR3. The germline V gene has CDR1 KGHSH and CDR2 LQKENI. The CDR3 DNA is TGTGCCAGCTCCCCCACTCGGGACAGGGTTGGCACAGATACGCAGTATTTT. Protein: CASSPTRDRVGTDTQYF.

The chain has TRBV6-2 or TRBV6-3 and TRBJ1-1; 9 nucleotides align to TRBD1. Germline assignment: CDR1 MNHEY and CDR2 SVGEGT. The CDR3 extends over 16 amino acids. J was trimmed by 5 bases and V by 5 bases; bases with no gene match: 12. CDR3 coding DNA: TGTGCCAGCAGTACAAGGGACAGGGACTTAGGTACTGAAGCTTTCTTT. Encoded protein: CASSTRDRDLGTEAFF.

V is TRBV5-1 and J is TRBJ2-3; TRBD2 matches at 7 bases. Germline trimming cut 0 bases from V and 5 bases from J; bases unmatched to any gene: 6. The length of the CDR3 is 15 residues. Germline-derived CDR1 and CDR2 are SGHRS and YFSETQ. CDR3 sequence: CASSLGAGEGDTQYF. The CDR3, as DNA: TGCGCCAGCAGCTTGGGCGCGGGAGAGGGAGATACGCAGTATTTT.

The chain combines TRBV6-1 with TRBJ2-7; TRBD2 agrees at 9 bases. Germline V lookup: CDR1 MNHNS, CDR2 SASEGT. V dropped 3 bases and J dropped 4; count of bases not matched to a gene: 7. The CDR3 extends over 15 amino acids. CDR3 sequence: CASSDQRGDPYEQYF. The CDR3 DNA is TGTGCCAGCAGTGACCAGCGGGGGGACCCTTACGAGCAGTACTTC.

The rearrangement links TRBV4-3 to TRBJ2-7; the match to TRBD2 covers 11 bases. V gave up 0 bases and J gave up 7 bases; unmatched junction bases: 8. Germline CDR1 reads LGHNA; CDR2 reads YSLEER. The CDR3 sequence is 16 residues long. The CDR3 DNA is TGCGCCAGCAGCCAAGATCGACTAGCGGGGTGGTTGGAGCAGTACTTC. Its protein product is CASSQDRLAGWLEQYF.

CDR3 sequence reads: CASTKIGQGYGYTF. In nucleotides, the CDR3 is TGTGCCAGCACGAAGATAGGACAGGGCTATGGCTACACCTTC. The chain is built from TRBV6-5 and TRBJ1-2, with TRBD1 matching 8 bases. CDR3 length: 14 amino acids. Germline lookup yields CDR1 MNHEY and CDR2 SVGAGI. The J segment lost 4 bases and the V segment lost 7 bases, leaving 8 bases of the junction unmatched.

A few counts support this clone. The V and J genes are TRBV7-6 and TRBJ2-7, with a tentative D call TRBD2 (6 bases). CDR1 is SGHVS, CDR2 FNYEAQ, per germline. The CDR3 consists of 15 residues. Trimming cost V 0 bases and J 5 bases, with 14 bases left between them. DNA for the CDR3: TGTGCCAGCAGCTTAGCTGCTCGGGGGTCCAACGAGCAGTACTTC. This translates into CASSLAARGSNEQYF.

The chain is built from TRBV19 and TRBJ1-1; the match to TRBD1 covers 9 bases. This CDR3 region has 15 residues. Germline lookup yields CDR1 LNHDA and CDR2 SQIVND (reference sequence). V lost 7 bases and J lost 0; bases outside the gene matches: 6. This chain's CDR3 is CASTPQGALNTEAFF. The CDR3 DNA is TGTGCCAGTACCCCACAGGGGGCACTGAACACTGAAGCTTTCTTT. Variable domain in full (rest from reference TRBV19 and TRBJ1-1): DGGITQSPKYLFRKEGQNVTLSCEQNLNHDAMYWYRQDPGQGLRLIYYSQIVNDFQKGDIAEGYSVSREKKESFPLTVTSAQKNPTAFYLCASTPQGALNTEAFFGQGTRLTVV.

The chain couples TRBV18 to TRBJ2-1; TRBD2 aligns across 13 bases. Trimming removed 4 bases from V and 3 bases from J; junction bases left unmatched: 3. The CDR3 loop spans 16 amino acids. Germline V gene data show CDR1 as KGHSH and CDR2 as LQKENI. This CDR3 reads CASSQTSGGFYNEQFF. CDR3 DNA: TGTGCCAGCTCACAGACTAGCGGGGGGTTCTACAATGAGCAGTTCTTC.

This clone appeared a single time. This chain connects TRBV11-2 to TRBJ1-2; no firm D call. This CDR3 has 14 amino acids. The V and J ends lost 1 base and 4 bases respectively, with 10 bases between them. CDR1 SGHAT and CDR2 FQNNGV come from the germline V gene. CDR3 amino acids: CASSLAPEIYGYTF. CDR3 sequence (DNA): TGTGCCAGCAGCTTAGCCCCTGAGATCTATGGCTACACCTTC.

The chain joins TRBV7-9 to TRBJ2-5; TRBD2 matches 7 bases. Trimming cost V 1 base and J 5 bases; bases outside gene matches: 10. CDR1 and CDR2 from the germline V gene are SEHNR and FQNEAQ (reference sequence). The CDR3 is 16 amino acids. DNA of the CDR3: TGTGCCAGCAGCTTAGAGGGCCTAGCGGTGGGGGAGACCCAGTACTTC. Translating it yields CASSLEGLAVGETQYF.

This clone is categorized as large. The chain recombines TRBV7-9 with TRBJ1-1; D perhaps matches TRBD1 (5 bases). The CDR3 runs to 15 residues. Germline CDR1 and CDR2: SEHNR and FQNEAQ (reference sequence). Between the trimmed V and J ends, which lost 5 bases and 4 bases, there was a span of 17 bases. CDR3 bases: TGTGCCAGCAGCCTTCAAACAGGCCTGGGCACTGAAGCTTTCTTT. Encoded protein: CASSLQTGLGTEAFF.

The rearrangement uses TRBV19 and TRBJ1-2, with TRBD1 identical over 7 bases. Trimming took 6 bases from V and 0 from J; bases not matched to a gene: 4. This CDR3 is built from 14 residues. CDR1 LNHDA and CDR2 SQIVND come from the germline V gene (reference sequence). This CDR3 is CASRRQGANYGYTF. CDR3 bases: TGTGCCAGTAGGCGACAGGGCGCTAACTATGGCTACACCTTC.

This rearrangement joins TRBV15 to TRBJ1-5; 8 bases are a match to TRBD1. Trimming at V came to 2 bases and at J to 5 bases, leaving 2 bases not matched to a gene. The germline V gene encodes CDR1 LNHNV and CDR2 YYDKDF (reference sequence). The CDR3 runs to 14 residues. CDR3 loop: CATSRQGAYQPQHF. The CDR3 coding sequence is TGTGCCACCAGCAGACAGGGGGCTTATCAGCCCCAGCATTTT.

This clone was detected only once. The chain links TRBV7-9 to TRBJ1-1; D gene uncertain. The V end was cut by 1 base, the J end by 1 base, with 7 bases between. CDR1 is SEHNR and CDR2 is FQNEAQ in the germline V gene (reference sequence). The CDR3 length is 14 residues. The CDR3 sequence is CASSLESWNTEAFF. CDR3 nucleotides: TGTGCCAGCAGCTTAGAATCTTGGAACACTGAAGCTTTCTTT.

The rearrangement joins TRBV3-1 (or the pseudogene TRBV3-2) to TRBJ1-1; 8 bases line up with TRBD1. The germline V gene has CDR1 LGHDT and CDR2 YNNKEL (reference sequence). V trimming: 3 bases; J trimming: 1 base; junction bases outside the gene matches: 4. The CDR3 consists of 15 residues. The CDR3 region is CASSQFGTGNTEAFF. In nucleotides, the CDR3 is TGTGCCAGCAGCCAGTTTGGGACAGGGAACACTGAAGCTTTCTTT.

This chain connects TRBV3-1 (or the pseudogene TRBV3-2) to TRBJ2-3, with TRBD1 matching 7 bases. The trim removed 5 bases at V and 2 bases at J, leaving 10 bases unmatched. The CDR3 has 16 residues. Germline V lookup: CDR1 LGHDT, CDR2 YNNKEL (reference sequence). CDR3 DNA: TGTGCCAGCAGCGAACGTCGACAGGGATACACAGATACGCAGTATTTT. This encodes CASSERRQGYTDTQYF.

The chain uses TRBV29-1 and TRBJ2-1; TRBD1 agrees at 10 bases. V gave up 6 bases and J gave up 7 bases; unmatched junction bases: 6. The CDR3 is 13 amino acids. CDR1 SQVTM and CDR2 ANQGSEA come from the germline V gene. CDR3 nucleotide sequence: TGCAGCGTCCGGGACAGGGGTAGAAATGAGCAGTTCTTC. Amino acids: CSVRDRGRNEQFF.

This rearrangement joins TRBV7-6 to TRBJ2-7; the D is unclear. CDR3 size: 14 residues. Looked up from germline, CDR1 is SGHVS and CDR2 is FNYEAQ. Trimming took 1 base from V and 0 from J, leaving 7 bases between them. This CDR3 reads CASSLGTNSYEQYF. The CDR3 coding sequence is TGTGCCAGCAGCTTAGGCACAAACTCCTACGAGCAGTACTTC.

The chain uses TRBV5-1 and TRBJ1-6; D gene ambiguous. CDR3 length equals 15 residues. CDR1 is SGHRS, CDR2 YFSETQ, per germline. Trimming removed 1 base from V and 5 bases from J, with 10 bases in between. This CDR3 reads CASSLLAENNSPLHF. The CDR3 bases are TGCGCCAGCAGCTTGTTGGCAGAAAATAATTCACCCCTCCACTTT.

The chain recombines TRBV29-1 with TRBJ1-3; the match to TRBD1 covers 10 bases. The V gene end was trimmed by 5 bases and the J gene end by 4 bases; junction bases not matched to a gene: 2. The CDR3 is 13 amino acids. Looked up from germline, CDR1 is SQVTM and CDR2 is ANQGSEA. CDR3 sequence: CSVRDRGGNTIYF. The CDR3 nucleotides read TGCAGCGTTCGGGACAGGGGCGGAAACACCATATATTTT.